These 16 T cell receptor beta chains share one sample of origin, sequenced in a study of T cell repertoires in cytomegalovirus infection. Antigen specificity for these receptors is unknown. TCRdb re-called the reads through MiXCR, storing one row per CDR3 protein. There are 600,000 to 700,000 distinct CDR3 sequences in the sample; around 30% occur only once, and 18% lies in the top ten. Sequencing used cultured PBMCs, obtained from culture after CMV antigen stimulation. Every receptor here comes from a human donor in good health (CMV status not recorded). Some clones in this sample may be carry-over from other donors' samples.

This chain uses TRBV7-2 with TRBJ2-4; D is possibly TRBD1 or TRBD2 (7 bases each). Trimming left V 7 bases short and J 1 base short, with 23 bases between. Germline values: CDR1 SGHTA, CDR2 FQGNSA. CDR3 length: 18 amino acids. The CDR3 DNA sequence: TGTGCCAGCACCCCCAGGGGGGGGGGCAAAATGGCCAAAAACATTCAGTACTTC. Amino acid sequence: CASTPRGGGKMAKNIQYF.

This clonotype was seen repeatedly, ten times or more. V is TRBV7-2 and J is TRBJ1-2; D is undetermined. Germline lookup yields CDR1 SGHTA and CDR2 FQGNSA. The V end was cut by 1 base, the J end by 4 bases, with 7 bases between. The CDR3 has 13 amino acids. This chain's CDR3 is CASSLGRVYGYTF. CDR3 DNA: TGTGCCAGCAGCTTAGGACGGGTCTATGGCTACACCTTC.

The chain carries TRBV19 and TRBJ2-7; 10 bases are a match to TRBD1. The CDR3 loop spans 15 amino acids. J was trimmed by 5 bases and V by 5 bases; bases with no gene match: 9. Germline-derived CDR1 and CDR2 are LNHDA and SQIVND (reference sequence). The CDR3 nucleotides read TGTGCCAGTAGTCCGAGGACAGGGGGTGGACACGAGCAGTACTTC. Encoded protein: CASSPRTGGGHEQYF.

The rearrangement links TRBV29-1 to TRBJ2-3, with 10 bases identical to TRBD2. Losses at the gene ends were 6 bases for V and 4 bases for J; bases not matched to a gene: 7. The germline gives CDR1 SQVTM, CDR2 ANQGSEA. The CDR3 contains 14 residues. The CDR3 reads CSVFSGRAPDTQYF. The CDR3 DNA follows: TGCAGCGTCTTCAGCGGGAGGGCCCCAGATACGCAGTATTTT.

CDR3 region: CASSGRIGDYGYTF. The DNA of the CDR3 is TGTGCCAGCAGCGGCCGGATCGGGGACTATGGCTACACCTTC. This chain connects TRBV5-5 to TRBJ1-2; D is unresolved. V lost 4 bases and J lost 3, with 13 bases in between. CDR1 is SGHKS and CDR2 is YYEKEE in the germline V gene (reference sequence). The CDR3 runs 14 residues.

This clonotype was picked up many times. The V and J genes are TRBV7-8 and TRBJ1-5, with D possibly TRBD1 on 5 matching bases. This CDR3 comprises 14 residues. V lost 5 bases and J lost 6, with 14 bases in between. Germline V lookup: CDR1 SGHVS, CDR2 FQNEAQ. Here the CDR3 reads CASSPGRVVQPQHF. In nucleotides, the CDR3 is TGTGCCAGCAGCCCGGGCAGGGTTGTTCAGCCCCAGCATTTT.

This clonotype came up many times. The chain carries TRBV7-2 and TRBJ2-3; 8 bases agree with TRBD2. Trimming removed 5 bases from V and 4 bases from J; junction bases left unmatched: 14. The length of the CDR3 is 17 residues. Looked up from germline, CDR1 is SGHTA and CDR2 is FQGNSA. CDR3 sequence: CASSTGSRRGVSDTQYF. As DNA, the CDR3 is TGTGCCAGCAGCACCGGGAGTCGGCGGGGGGTCTCAGATACGCAGTATTTT.

This clonotype has only one observation. This chain connects TRBV7-2 to TRBJ2-3, with D perhaps TRBD2 (5 bases). Looked up from germline, CDR1 is SGHTA and CDR2 is FQGNSA. The CDR3 length is 16 residues. V lost 1 base and J 2 bases, leaving 13 bases between the germline ends. As DNA, the CDR3 is TGTGCCAGCAGCTTAGGCGGACTCCGGATCACAGATACGCAGTATTTT. It translates to CASSLGGLRITDTQYF.

This clonotype appeared a few times. This chain joins TRBV7-9 and TRBJ1-1, with D unresolved. The CDR3 covers 15 residues. Germline V gene sequence: CDR1 SEHNR, CDR2 FQNEAQ (reference sequence). V lost 5 bases to trimming and J lost 11 bases, with 24 bases between them. CDR3 sequence (DNA): TGTGCCAGCAGCCCCCTCCCCACTCTGGATACTCGGGCTTTCTTT. Its translation is CASSPLPTLDTRAFF.

This clonotype was detected only a few times. The rearrangement uses TRBV6-5 and TRBJ2-3; D is unclear. This CDR3 contains 14 residues. Germline V lookup: CDR1 MNHEY, CDR2 SVGAGI. V dropped 6 bases and J dropped 6 bases, with 16 bases sitting between them. CDR3 residues: CASRTTSRKDTQYF. In nucleotides, the CDR3 is TGTGCCAGCAGAACCACATCTAGAAAGGATACGCAGTATTTT.

The table lists this clonotype with a few counts. The chain combines TRBV2 with TRBJ1-2, with 7 nucleotides matching TRBD1. With 2 bases clipped from V and 5 bases from J, the junction kept 5 bases outside the gene matches. Germline V CDR1 and CDR2: SNHLY, FYNNEI. The CDR3 sequence is 14 residues long. The CDR3, as DNA: TGTGCCAGCAGTGAACGGACAGGACGATATGGCTACACCTTC. Translating it yields CASSERTGRYGYTF.

In its sample, this clonotype was seen a few times. J is TRBJ1-2 and V is TRBV5-6; 8 nucleotides align to TRBD1. Germline V CDR1 and CDR2: SGHDT, YYEEEE. The CDR3 totals 16 residues. J was trimmed by 4 bases and V by 4 bases; bases with no gene match: 12. The CDR3 protein is CASSPRMRTGIYGYTF. The CDR3 DNA reads as TGTGCCAGCAGCCCCAGAATGAGGACAGGGATCTATGGCTACACCTTC.

The chain is built from TRBV7-8 and TRBJ1-2, with D possibly matching TRBD1 (6 bases). CDR1 and CDR2 from the germline V gene are SGHVS and FQNEAQ. V was shortened by 1 base and J by 4 bases, with 13 bases between the two germline ends. The CDR3 runs 15 residues. This chain's CDR3 is CASSLGAGVLYGYTF. The CDR3 nucleotides are TGTGCCAGCAGCTTAGGGGCAGGGGTCCTCTATGGCTACACCTTC.

This clonotype is a singleton in its sample. The rearrangement joins TRBV3-1 to TRBJ2-3; possible D gene TRBD2, 5 bases. The germline V gene has CDR1 LGHDT and CDR2 YNNKEL (reference sequence). The ends were cut back, 1 base at V and 13 bases at J, with 12 bases in the middle. The CDR3 spans 12 residues. The CDR3 nucleotides are TGTGCCAGCAGCCAAGGACCCTCCGGGAAGTATTTT. Residues: CASSQGPSGKYF.

This CDR3 is CASSYRDRGWHEQYF. DNA for the CDR3: TGTGCCAGCAGTTACAGGGACAGGGGGTGGCACGAGCAGTACTTC. The rearrangement joins TRBV6-5 to TRBJ2-7; 11 bases are a match to TRBD1. Germline lookup yields CDR1 MNHEY and CDR2 SVGAGI. The ends lost 2 bases at V and 5 bases at J; junction bases unmatched: 5. CDR3 size: 15 residues.

The chain recombines TRBV20-1 with TRBJ2-6; no firm D call. Germline V CDR1 and CDR2: DFQATT, SNEGSKA (reference sequence). This CDR3 has 11 amino acids. Deletions cut 4 bases from V and 4 bases from J, with 2 bases between. This CDR3 reads CSAKGANVLTF. Here the CDR3 DNA reads TGCAGTGCTAAAGGGGCCAACGTCCTGACTTTC.